The 27 T cell receptor beta chains presented below share a single source sample, sequenced in a study of Graves' ophthalmopathy and Graves' hyperthyroidism. Transcripts of RNA were the source for amplifying TCR beta CDR3 regions. Second-round multiplex PCR came after first-round RT-PCR with HTBI primers. TCRdb ran MiXCR on the multiplex PCR reads and lists one entry per CDR3 protein. The profile covers about 740,000 distinct CDR3 sequences, with roughly 41% appearing a single time and less than 55% taken by the ten largest. The sequencing sample was made of peripheral blood. These receptors were collected from an adult man with Graves' ophthalmopathy.

The chain recombines TRBV7-6 with TRBJ2-7, with D maybe TRBD2 (5 bases). The CDR3 runs 15 residues. Germline assignment: CDR1 SGHVS and CDR2 FNYEAQ. V lost 2 bases and J lost 2, with 13 bases in between. For the CDR3, the DNA is TGTGCCAGCAGCTTAAGGGCGGGCGAAACCTACGAGCAGTACTTC. It specifies CASSLRAGETYEQYF.

In its sample, this clonotype was seen many times. The V and J genes are TRBV14 and TRBJ1-2, with D possibly TRBD1 on 5 matching bases. Trimming took off 1 base at V and 3 bases at J, with 9 bases between the two ends. In germline, CDR1 is SGHDN, CDR2 FVKESK. This CDR3 contains 14 residues. The CDR3 nucleotides are TGTGCCAGCAGCCAAGGCTCAGGGTACTATGGCTACACCTTC. This translates into CASSQGSGYYGYTF. Drawing the rest from reference TRBV14 and TRBJ1-2, the complete variable domain is EAGVTQFPSHSVIEKGQTVTLRCDPISGHDNLYWYRRVMGKEIKFLLHFVKESKQDESGMPNNRFLAERTGGTYSTLKVQPAELEDSGVYFCASSQGSGYYGYTFGSGTRLTVV.

This chain uses TRBV2 with TRBJ2-5, with unresolved D. CDR1 is SNHLY and CDR2 is FYNNEI in the germline V gene. CDR3 size: 13 residues. The V end was cut by 9 bases, the J end by 2 bases, with 13 bases between. The CDR3 DNA reads TGTGCCAGTACTCAAAATGGGCAAGAGACCCAGTACTTC. The encoded protein is CASTQNGQETQYF.

Remarks on this clonotype: The junction and the germline gene differ at one end; a read error may be behind it. This chain uses TRBV6-4 with TRBJ1-2; D call uncertain. CDR3 size: 16 residues. Germline lookup yields CDR1 MRHNA and CDR2 SNTAGT. The CDR3 reads CASSYSSGRSAYGYTF. DNA of the CDR3: TGTGCCAGCAGTTACTCTTCTGGACGATCTGCTTATGGCTACACCTTC.

The chain recombines TRBV25-1 with TRBJ2-2, with a tentative D call TRBD2 (7 bases). The V and J ends lost 6 bases and 3 bases respectively, with 17 bases between them. Germline assignment: CDR1 MGHDK and CDR2 SYGVNS. The CDR3 contains 16 residues. DNA for the CDR3: TGTGCCAGCAGCCAAGAGGGGGGGGCCCACACCGGGGAGCTGTTTTTT. Protein product: CASSQEGGAHTGELFF.

The CDR3, as DNA: TGTGCCAGTAGTAAAGCTAGCGGGAGGGAAGAGACCCAGTACTTC. This gives the protein CASSKASGREETQYF. This chain joins TRBV19 and TRBJ2-5; TRBD2 matches at 12 bases. This CDR3 has 15 amino acids. CDR1 is LNHDA, CDR2 SQIVND, per germline (reference sequence). J lost 3 bases, V lost 4 bases, and 3 bases had no gene match.

This clonotype was picked up a small number of times. This chain uses TRBV7-8 with TRBJ2-2; 13 nucleotides match TRBD2. From germline, CDR1 is SGHVS and CDR2 FQNEAQ. The trim removed 5 bases at V and 8 bases at J, leaving 5 bases unmatched. There are 15 residues in the CDR3. In DNA, the CDR3 is TGTGCCAGCAGCCAGACTAGCGGGGGGACGGGGGAGCTGTTTTTT. Translated, it gives CASSQTSGGTGELFF.

The chain has TRBV20-1 and TRBJ2-7, with a weak D call TRBD2 (5 bases). Trimming took off 0 bases at V and 2 bases at J, with 8 bases between the two ends. Germline lookup yields CDR1 DFQATT and CDR2 SNEGSKA (reference sequence). The CDR3 covers 13 residues. The DNA for the CDR3 is TGCAGTGCTAGAGATCCGAGGGCCTACGAGCAGTACTTC. Its protein is CSARDPRAYEQYF.

The J gene is TRBJ1-4, the V gene TRBV15; D may be TRBD1 (5 bases). V was clipped by 6 bases and J by 2 bases, with 16 bases between them. Germline-derived CDR1 and CDR2 are LNHNV and YYDKDF (reference sequence). The CDR3 runs 16 residues. CDR3 in DNA: TGTGCCACCAGGGATATCGTGACAGAGACTAATGAAAAACTGTTTTTT. Translating it yields CATRDIVTETNEKLFF.

This chain uses TRBV11-2 with TRBJ2-6; D is possibly TRBD1 or TRBD2 (6 bases each). The V gene lost 1 base and the J gene lost 4 bases, with 14 bases spanning the gap. Germline CDR1 SGHAT, CDR2 FQNNGV. The CDR3 totals 17 residues. The CDR3 reads CASSLARGASGANVLTF. CDR3 nucleotides: TGTGCCAGCAGCTTAGCTAGGGGGGCGTCAGGGGCCAACGTCCTGACTTTC.

This clonotype was counted ten times or more. The CDR3 coding sequence is TGTGCCACCAGCAGAGATCCGGGACAGGGATGGGAGACCCAGTACTTC. It translates to CATSRDPGQGWETQYF. The chain couples TRBV15 to TRBJ2-5; 9 bases are a match to TRBD1. The CDR3 contains 16 residues. V was pared by 0 bases and J by 5 bases, with 7 bases of the junction left unmatched. Germline CDR1 is LNHNV and CDR2 is YYDKDF (reference sequence).

The chain uses TRBV7-2 and TRBJ2-6, with D perhaps matching TRBD2 (5 bases). The CDR3 covers 16 residues. V was clipped by 6 bases and J by 1 base, with 13 bases between them. From germline, CDR1 is SGHTA and CDR2 FQGNSA. CDR3 region: CASSFLPGSGANVLTF. Written as DNA, the CDR3 is TGTGCCAGCAGTTTCCTTCCGGGATCTGGGGCCAACGTCCTGACTTTC.

This clonotype has at least ten counts. The V call is TRBV20-1, the J call TRBJ1-1; D unresolved. Germline lookup yields CDR1 DFQATT and CDR2 SNEGSKA (reference sequence). The ends were cut back, 0 bases at V and 0 bases at J, with 5 bases in the middle. The CDR3 has 13 amino acids. CDR3: CSARDSLNTEAFF. The CDR3 DNA sequence: TGCAGTGCTAGAGACAGTCTGAACACTGAAGCTTTCTTT.

The chain has TRBV2 and TRBJ2-1; 10 bases are shared with TRBD2. The tail of the sequence fits TRBJ2-7 better, so the J call may be wrong. From germline, CDR1 is SNHLY and CDR2 FYNNEI. This CDR3 contains 15 residues. CDR3 coding DNA: TGTGCCAGCAGCCTAACTAGCGGGGAGAACAATGAGCAGTACTTC. This translates into CASSLTSGENNEQYF.

This clonotype was detected only a few times. The chain employs TRBV20-1 and TRBJ1-1, with a possible D match to TRBD1 (6 bases). The CDR3 runs to 12 residues. V dropped 8 bases and J dropped 6 bases, with 16 bases sitting between them. The germline V gene encodes CDR1 DFQATT and CDR2 SNEGSKA (reference sequence). This CDR3 reads CSPQQGSSEAFF. Written as DNA, the CDR3 is TGCAGTCCCCAGCAGGGGAGCTCTGAAGCTTTCTTT.

There are a few counts of this clonotype. The junction does not match germline at one end; this may be a read error. CDR3 in amino acids: CASSEDRNRGYTF. The CDR3 bases are TGTGCCAGCAGTGAAGACAGGAATAGAGGCTACACCTTC. The chain joins TRBV10-3 to TRBJ1-2; D possibly corresponds to TRBD1 (6 bases). Germline V gene data show CDR1 as ENHRY and CDR2 as SYGVKD. The CDR3 runs to 13 residues.

This clonotype appeared many times. The chain has TRBV13 and TRBJ1-5; 7 bases agree with TRBD1. Germline CDR1 PRHDT, CDR2 FYEKMQ (reference sequence). Trimming at V came to 5 bases and at J to 6 bases, leaving 4 bases not matched to a gene. The CDR3 spans 13 residues. Written as DNA, the CDR3 is TGTGCCAGCAGCCCGGGGACAGTTCAGCCCCAGCATTTT. It translates to CASSPGTVQPQHF. Full variable domain (rest looked up from reference TRBV13 and TRBJ1-5): AAGVIQSPRHLIKEKRETATLKCYPIPRHDTVYWYQQGPGQDPQFLISFYEKMQSDKGSIPDRFSAQQFSDYHSELNMSSLELGDSALYFCASSPGTVQPQHFGDGTRLSIL.

This clonotype was counted only a few times. The chain carries TRBV6-5 and TRBJ2-7, with D tentatively TRBD1 (6 bases). This CDR3 is built from 13 residues. Trimming pared 5 bases from V and 5 bases from J, leaving 13 bases between. The germline CDR1 and CDR2 sequences are MNHEY and SVGAGI. The CDR3 here is CASSPGTSDEQYF. CDR3 DNA sequence: TGTGCCAGCAGTCCCGGGACATCCGACGAGCAGTACTTC.

This chain joins TRBV10-3 and TRBJ2-2; D gene uncertain. V dropped 5 bases and J dropped 2 bases, with 12 bases sitting between them. Germline-derived CDR1 and CDR2 are ENHRY and SYGVKD. The CDR3 runs to 15 residues. Here the CDR3 reads CAISPSELNTGELFF. The CDR3 DNA sequence: TGTGCCATCAGTCCGTCAGAATTAAACACCGGGGAGCTGTTTTTT.

This clonotype has just one count. The junction and the germline gene differ at one end; a read error may be behind it. The chain couples TRBV25-1 to TRBJ2-7, with D perhaps matching TRBD1 (8 bases). From germline, CDR1 is MGHDK and CDR2 SYGVNS. This CDR3 comprises 19 residues. CDR3 nucleotides: TGTGCCAACAGTGAAGGGCGACAGGGGCGAGCGGGACACTCTTACGAGCAGTACTTC. This translates into CANSEGRQGRAGHSYEQYF.

V is TRBV11-2 and J is TRBJ1-1; tentative D call: TRBD1 (6 bases). Per germline, CDR1 SGHAT and CDR2 FQNNGV. Deletions cut 4 bases from V and 4 bases from J, with 16 bases between. CDR3 size: 15 residues. The DNA of the CDR3 is TGTGCCAGCAGCTCACAGGGCAGGGTCGGCACTGAAGCTTTCTTT. This gives the protein CASSSQGRVGTEAFF.

The rearrangement links TRBV7-2 to TRBJ2-5; TRBD1 aligns across 9 bases. With 3 bases clipped from V and 9 bases from J, the junction kept 11 bases outside the gene matches. Germline lookup yields CDR1 SGHTA and CDR2 FQGNSA. The CDR3 runs 15 residues. The CDR3 loop is CASSFGQGSNQPQYF. The CDR3 bases are TGTGCCAGCAGCTTTGGACAGGGGAGCAATCAGCCCCAGTACTTC.

V usage is TRBV7-3 and J usage is TRBJ2-5, with D perhaps being TRBD1 or TRBD2 (7 bases each). V dropped 3 bases and J dropped 5 bases, with 16 bases sitting between them. This CDR3 comprises 15 residues. The germline CDR1 and CDR2 sequences are SGHTA and FQGTGA. The CDR3 region is CASSLSGGVRETQYF. CDR3 sequence (DNA): TGTGCCAGCAGCTTGTCAGGGGGGGTTCGGGAGACCCAGTACTTC.

This clonotype has only a few counts. The V gene is TRBV10-3, the J gene TRBJ2-3; D may be TRBD1 (5 bases). This CDR3 spans 11 amino acids. V was clipped by 10 bases and J by 3 bases, with 8 bases between them. Germline CDR1 and CDR2: ENHRY and SYGVKD. DNA of the CDR3: TGTGCCACCACAGGTACAGATACGCAGTATTTT. This gives the protein CATTGTDTQYF.

This clonotype was seen a handful of times. The chain carries TRBV7-6 and TRBJ2-7, with 11 bases fitting TRBD2. The V and J ends lost 5 bases and 6 bases, in that order; junction bases with no gene match: 9. This CDR3 region has 15 residues. Germline CDR1 reads SGHVS; CDR2 reads FNYEAQ. For the CDR3, the DNA is TGTGCCAGCAGCCCAATAGCGGGGGGGCCTTTCGAGCAGTACTTC. It yields the protein CASSPIAGGPFEQYF.

This chain connects TRBV5-1 to TRBJ1-2; D is unresolved. Trimming cost V 0 bases and J 6 bases, with 12 bases left between them. In germline, CDR1 is SGHRS, CDR2 YFSETQ. The CDR3 totals 14 residues. CDR3: CASSLVEGLDGYTF. In nucleotides, the CDR3 is TGCGCCAGCAGCTTGGTCGAGGGTCTGGATGGCTACACCTTC.

This clonotype came up many times. The V gene is TRBV20-1, the J gene TRBJ1-5, with 11 bases identical to TRBD1. This CDR3 comprises 15 residues. The V gene's germline CDR1 is DFQATT and CDR2 SNEGSKA (reference sequence). With 3 bases clipped from V and 2 bases from J, the junction kept 3 bases outside the gene matches. CDR3 coding DNA: TGCAGTGCTAGTGGGACAGGGGGTGGCAATCAGCCCCAGCATTTT. Its translation is CSASGTGGGNQPQHF.